This T cell receptor (beta chain) is from a study of cytotoxic CD8 clonotypes in ibrutinib-treated CLL. About this clone itself: Its antigen is unknown.

Investigators sought sequencing depths of between 1 in 200,000 and 1 in 1 million T cells. Produced via immunoSEQ multiplex PCR; TCRdb's table is partial and in-frame only. The sample gives about 140,000 clones, about 80% of which show up once; around 30% is in the top ten. The study's findings and limits: Relative to age-matched healthy donors, clonality at baseline was higher, and it tracked circulating CD8+ T-cell counts.

The V and J ends lost 5 bases and 8 bases respectively, with 15 bases between them. This CDR3 has 13 amino acids. From germline, CDR1 is SGHAT and CDR2 FQNNGV. The sequence derives from a human donor with chronic lymphocytic leukemia. The V gene is TRBV11-2, the J gene TRBJ1-2; a weak D match, TRBD1 (5 bases). Source: PBMCs, taken after 12 months of ibrutinib treatment. CDR3 protein: CASSPSGGVGYTF. The CDR3 bases are TGTGCCAGCAGCCCCTCGGGGGGGGTCGGCTACACCTTC.